This T cell receptor (beta chain) was sequenced in a study of T-cell memory formation after mild COVID-19. TCR alpha and TCR beta cDNA libraries carrying sample barcodes and UMIs came from 5'RACE with constant-segment primers. Via MiXCR, TCRdb re-called the 5' RACE reads, giving one row per CDR3 protein. Of around 190,000 distinct CDR3 sequences listed, less than 20% were seen once; the top ten hold 3% to 4.5%. The length of the CDR3 is 15 residues. Germline CDR1 reads SGHDN; CDR2 reads FVKESK. Trimming shortened V by 0 bases and J by 5 bases, and 13 bases separated the two germline ends. This chain links TRBV14 with TRBJ2-5; the D gene is possibly TRBD2 (5 bases). The receptor was isolated from a man between 18 and 29 years old who had mild COVID-19 (a few samples of this study predate the infection). Cell type and time point are not known. Sequenced input: PBMCs or a T cell subset sorted from them (not recorded which). CDR3 in DNA: TGTGCCAGCAGCCAAGACAGAGGGTTTACGGAGACCCAGTACTTC. It codes for CASSQDRGFTETQYF.